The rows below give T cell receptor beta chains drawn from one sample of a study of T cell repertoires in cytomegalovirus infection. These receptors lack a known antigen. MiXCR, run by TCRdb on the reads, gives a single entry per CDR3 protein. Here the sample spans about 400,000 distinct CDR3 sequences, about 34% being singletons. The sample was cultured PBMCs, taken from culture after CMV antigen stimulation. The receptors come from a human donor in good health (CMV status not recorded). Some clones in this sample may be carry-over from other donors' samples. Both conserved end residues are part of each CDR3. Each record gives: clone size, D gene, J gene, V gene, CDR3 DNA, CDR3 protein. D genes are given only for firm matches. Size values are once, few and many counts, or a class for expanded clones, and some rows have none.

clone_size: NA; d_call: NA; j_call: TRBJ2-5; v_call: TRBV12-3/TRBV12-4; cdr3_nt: TGTGCCAGCAGCTCAACAGGGAATCTCGGGACCCAGTACTTC; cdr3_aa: CASSSTGNLGTQYF
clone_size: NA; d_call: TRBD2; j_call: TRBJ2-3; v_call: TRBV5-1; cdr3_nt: TGCGCCAGCAGCTTGGAGGCGGGAGGGCCAGATACGCAGTATTTT; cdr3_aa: CASSLEAGGPDTQYF
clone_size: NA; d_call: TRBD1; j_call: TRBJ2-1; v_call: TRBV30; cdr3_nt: TGTGCCTGGAGTGTAGACAGGGCACCTTACAATGAGCAGTTCTTC; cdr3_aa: CAWSVDRAPYNEQFF
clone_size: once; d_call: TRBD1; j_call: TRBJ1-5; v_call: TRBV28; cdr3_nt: TGTGCCAGTCATAATTGGGACAGGGAATATAGCAATCAGCCCCAGCATTTT; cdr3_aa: CASHNWDREYSNQPQHF
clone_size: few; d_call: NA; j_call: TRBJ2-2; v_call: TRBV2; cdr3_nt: TGTGCCAGCAGTCCGACAGTTTCGAACACCGGGGAGCTGTTTTTT; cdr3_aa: CASSPTVSNTGELFF
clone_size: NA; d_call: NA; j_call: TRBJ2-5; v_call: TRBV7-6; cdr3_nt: TGTGCCAGCAGCTTATATCGACAGGCCGGAGAGACCCAGTACTTC; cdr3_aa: CASSLYRQAGETQYF
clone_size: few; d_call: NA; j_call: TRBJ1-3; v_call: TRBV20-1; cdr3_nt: TGCAGTGCTAGAGATGGGACAAGCTCTGGAAACACCATATATTTT; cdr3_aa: CSARDGTSSGNTIYF
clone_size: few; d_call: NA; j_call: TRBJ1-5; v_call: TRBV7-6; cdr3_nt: TGTGCCAGCAGCTTAGAAATCAAGCAGCCCCAGCATTTT; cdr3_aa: CASSLEIKQPQHF
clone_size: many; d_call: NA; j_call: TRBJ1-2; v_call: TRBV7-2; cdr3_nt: TGTGCCAGCAGCTTAGATGGGGCCTATGGCTACACCTTC; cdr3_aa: CASSLDGAYGYTF
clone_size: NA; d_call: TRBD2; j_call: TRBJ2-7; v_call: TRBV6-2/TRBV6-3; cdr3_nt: TGTGCCAGCAGTAGGCCGGGACTAGGACCCTACGAGCAGTACTTC; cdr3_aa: CASSRPGLGPYEQYF
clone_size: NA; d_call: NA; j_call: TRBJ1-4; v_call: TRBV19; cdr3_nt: TGTGCCAGTAGTATCGCCGGGGATCGTGAAAAACTGTTTTTT; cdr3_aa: CASSIAGDREKLFF
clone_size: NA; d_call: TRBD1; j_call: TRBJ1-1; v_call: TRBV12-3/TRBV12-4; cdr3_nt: TGTGCCAGCACCCCGACAGGGGGAATACAAGGCACTGAAGCTTTCTTT; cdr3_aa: CASTPTGGIQGTEAFF
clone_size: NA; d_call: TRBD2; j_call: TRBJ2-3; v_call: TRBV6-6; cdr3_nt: TGTGCCAGCAGCCTTGGGACTAGCGGGAGGGCAGATACGCAGTATTTT; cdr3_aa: CASSLGTSGRADTQYF
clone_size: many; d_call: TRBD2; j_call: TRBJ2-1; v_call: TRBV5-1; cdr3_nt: TGCGCCAGCAGCTTGGTAGCGGGAGGGCCAAGGAATGAGCAGTTCTTC; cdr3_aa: CASSLVAGGPRNEQFF
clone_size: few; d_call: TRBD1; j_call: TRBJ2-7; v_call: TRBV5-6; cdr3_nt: TGTGCCAGCACCTTCGGGCAGGGGGTTTACGAGCAGTACTTC; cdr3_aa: CASTFGQGVYEQYF
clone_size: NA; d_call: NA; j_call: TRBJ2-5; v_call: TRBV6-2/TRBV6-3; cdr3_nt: TGTGCCAGCAAGAGCATCCAGACGAGTAGGTCCCAGTACTTC; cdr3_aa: CASKSIQTSRSQYF
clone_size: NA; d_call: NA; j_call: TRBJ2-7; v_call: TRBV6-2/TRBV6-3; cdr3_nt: TGTGCCAGCAGTTACTCGAATTGGGTTTACGAGCAGTACTTC; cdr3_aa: CASSYSNWVYEQYF
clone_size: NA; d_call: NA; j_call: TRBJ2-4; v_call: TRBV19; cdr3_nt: TGTGCCAGTAGTATGGGCGGGACCACCAAAAACATTCAGTACTTC; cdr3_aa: CASSMGGTTKNIQYF
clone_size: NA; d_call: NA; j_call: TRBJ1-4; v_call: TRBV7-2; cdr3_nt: TGTGCCAGCAGCGCCGGAATTGGAACTAATGAAAAACTGTTTTTT; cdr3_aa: CASSAGIGTNEKLFF
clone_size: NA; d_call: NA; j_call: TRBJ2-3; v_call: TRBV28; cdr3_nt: TGTGCCAGCAGTCCGTACCCCTCAGGGAAGATCACAGATACGCAGTATTTT; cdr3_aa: CASSPYPSGKITDTQYF
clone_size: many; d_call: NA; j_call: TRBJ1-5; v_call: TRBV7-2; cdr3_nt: TGTGCCAGCAGCTCTCTGGGCGGTAATCAGCCCCAGCATTTT; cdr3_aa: CASSSLGGNQPQHF
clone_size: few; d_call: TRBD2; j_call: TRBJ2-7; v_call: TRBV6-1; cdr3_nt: TGTGCCAGCAGTGAGTTCTATCGACTAGCGGGATCCTACGAGCAGTACTTC; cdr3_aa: CASSEFYRLAGSYEQYF
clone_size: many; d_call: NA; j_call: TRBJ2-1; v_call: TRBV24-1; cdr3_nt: TGTGCCACCAGTGGAAACGGGGCAGGGTACAATGAGCAGTTCTTC; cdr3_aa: CATSGNGAGYNEQFF
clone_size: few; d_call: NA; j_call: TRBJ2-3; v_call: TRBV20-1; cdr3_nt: TGCAGTACCCGTGGGGGGCGGTCCACAGATACGCAGTATTTT; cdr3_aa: CSTRGGRSTDTQYF
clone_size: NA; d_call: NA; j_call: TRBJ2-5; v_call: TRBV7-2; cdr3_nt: TGTGCCAGCAGCCTAATCAGACTAGGAAGGGGGGAAGAGACCCAGTACTTC; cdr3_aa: CASSLIRLGRGEETQYF
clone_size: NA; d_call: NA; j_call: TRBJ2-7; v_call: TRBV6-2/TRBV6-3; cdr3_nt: TGTGCCAGCAGTTATTCCGGATCGGCCTACGAGCAGTACTTC; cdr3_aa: CASSYSGSAYEQYF
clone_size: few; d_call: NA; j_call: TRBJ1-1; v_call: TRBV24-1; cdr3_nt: TGTGCCACCAGTGACCAACACACTGAAGCTTTCTTT; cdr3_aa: CATSDQHTEAFF
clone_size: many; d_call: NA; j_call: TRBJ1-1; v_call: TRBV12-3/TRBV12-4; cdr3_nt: TGTGCCAGCAGTTTTCGGCCCCCCATGGACACTGAAGCTTTCTTT; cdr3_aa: CASSFRPPMDTEAFF
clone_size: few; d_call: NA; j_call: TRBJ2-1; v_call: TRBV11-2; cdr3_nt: TGTGCCAGCAGCTTAGAGGGACAATTCTACGATGAGCAGTTCTTC; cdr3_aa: CASSLEGQFYDEQFF
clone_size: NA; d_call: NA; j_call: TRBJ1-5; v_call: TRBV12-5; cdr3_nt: TGTGCTAGTGGTTTCGGGCAGGGCGGTCAGCCCCAGCATTTT; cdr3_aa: CASGFGQGGQPQHF
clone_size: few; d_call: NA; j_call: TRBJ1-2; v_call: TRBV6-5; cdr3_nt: TGTGCCACCAGGGACTTCCCAGGCTACACCTTC; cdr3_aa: CATRDFPGYTF
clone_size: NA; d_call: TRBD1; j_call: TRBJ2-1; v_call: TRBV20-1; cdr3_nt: TGCAGTGCTAGAGATCCCGGACAGGGGGCGCGGAATGAGCAGTTCTTC; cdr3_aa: CSARDPGQGARNEQFF
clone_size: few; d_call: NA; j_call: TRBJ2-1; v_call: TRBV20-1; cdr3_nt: TGCAGTGCCCGAGGTGGGGTGTTGGGACGCCCCTACAATGAGCAGTTCTTC; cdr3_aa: CSARGGVLGRPYNEQFF
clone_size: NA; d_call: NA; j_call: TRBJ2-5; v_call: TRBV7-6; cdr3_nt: TGTGCCAGCAGCCCCAACCGGGAGACCCAGTACTTC; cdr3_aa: CASSPNRETQYF
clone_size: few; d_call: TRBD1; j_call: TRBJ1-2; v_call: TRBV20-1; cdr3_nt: TGCAGTGCTAGAGGGGCTACCGAGGGACAGGGCTTTATCTATGGCTACACCTTC; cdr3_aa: CSARGATEGQGFIYGYTF
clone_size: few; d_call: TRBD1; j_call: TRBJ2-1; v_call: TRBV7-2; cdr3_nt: TGTGCCAGCAGCCGGGACAGGGGGGGGGGGGAGCAGTTCTTC; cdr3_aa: CASSRDRGGGEQFF
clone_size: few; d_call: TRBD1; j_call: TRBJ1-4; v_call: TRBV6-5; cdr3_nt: TGTGCCAGCAGTCGCGCCGGGACAGGGGATGAAAAACTGTTTTTT; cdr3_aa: CASSRAGTGDEKLFF
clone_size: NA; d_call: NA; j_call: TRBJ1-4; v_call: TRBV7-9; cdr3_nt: TGTGCCAGCCGCCCGCTGGAGAGGAGTGAAAAACTGTTTTTT; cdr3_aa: CASRPLERSEKLFF
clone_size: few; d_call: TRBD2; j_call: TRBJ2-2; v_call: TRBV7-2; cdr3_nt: TGTGCCAGCAGCCCTGGGACTAGCTGGGCCGGGGAGCTGTTTTTT; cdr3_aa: CASSPGTSWAGELFF
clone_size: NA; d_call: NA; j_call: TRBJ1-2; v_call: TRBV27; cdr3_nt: TGTGCCAGCAGTTCCCATGCGCAGGGTCCCCATGGCTACACCTTC; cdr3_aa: CASSSHAQGPHGYTF
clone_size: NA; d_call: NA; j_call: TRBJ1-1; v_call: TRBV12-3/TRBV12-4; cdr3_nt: TGTGCCAGCAGTTTAGGGCAGCGTGTAGTTCGGGCTTTCTTT; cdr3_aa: CASSLGQRVVRAFF
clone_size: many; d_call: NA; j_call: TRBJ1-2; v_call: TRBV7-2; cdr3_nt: TGTGCCAGCAGCCCGGACGGCCCTAACTATGGCTACACCTTC; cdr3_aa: CASSPDGPNYGYTF